These T cell receptor beta chains were read from a single sample in a study of blood T cell repertoires in COVID-19. TCRdb's table, derived via immunoSEQ multiplex PCR, lists solely in-frame clones and lacks some. The sample carries roughly 230,000 clones, 81% recorded once. The sequenced sample consisted of peripheral blood. Every receptor here comes from a woman older than 75 with acute or convalescent COVID-19. Each CDR3 is given without its conserved first and last residue. Fields, in order: V gene, J gene, CDR3 protein.

TRBV27	TRBJ1-1	ASSLNRGRVTEAF
TRBV5-1	TRBJ2-4	ASSLGQVKNIQY
TRBV5-1	TRBJ1-2	ASSAGSNDYGYT
TRBV19	TRBJ2-1	ASSMASGNQNEQF
TRBV19	TRBJ2-5	ASSRSWGPLAGETQY
TRBV7-6	TRBJ2-5	ASSQGLALQETQY
TRBV3-1/TRBV3-2	TRBJ2-7	ASSYLAVQGYEQY
TRBV3-1/TRBV3-2	TRBJ1-1	ASSKDRGGSYTEAF
TRBV5-1	TRBJ2-5	ASSEPGQGTPSLY
TRBV5-1	TRBJ2-7	ASSLQGADIYEQY
TRBV5-1	TRBJ1-2	ASSLRTGGQVDYGYT
TRBV6-6	TRBJ1-5	ASSDLQVWSQPQH
TRBV3-1/TRBV3-2	TRBJ1-1	ASSQYGTGGAVPQNTEAF
TRBV6-5	TRBJ2-7	ASSRTTGPYEQY
TRBV6-5	TRBJ1-6	ATLLDRGDSPLH
TRBV9	TRBJ2-7	ASSPRWETGYEQY
TRBV10-3	TRBJ1-2	AISGWGQSYGYT
TRBV7-3	TRBJ2-3	ASSFSGSTDTQY
TRBV21-1	TRBJ2-1	ASSKWADTYNEQF
TRBV6-4	TRBJ1-1	ASSEQGVGTEAF
TRBV3-1/TRBV3-2	TRBJ1-2	ASSQEPVGGYT
TRBV19	TRBJ1-2	ATLRAGGTSRGYT
TRBV19	TRBJ1-1	ASSLTPGVMNTEAF
TRBV14	TRBJ1-6	ASSQGYTYNSPLH
TRBV12-3/TRBV12-4	TRBJ1-1	ASSLGPNTEAF
TRBV11-1	TRBJ1-1	ASSRYRGLKTEAF
TRBV11-3	TRBJ2-5	ASSLDSGQETQY
TRBV2	TRBJ2-2	ASSERRLATNTGELF
TRBV7-9	TRBJ1-1	ASGAGGTEAF
TRBV24-1	TRBJ1-1	ATSDGGLNTEAF
TRBV19	TRBJ1-6	ASNPREGSPLH
TRBV11-1	TRBJ2-5	ASSLDRTVGTQY
TRBV3-1/TRBV3-2	TRBJ2-3	ASSQDRGTGWADTQY
TRBV24-1	TRBJ2-3	ATSDTGTVGRDTQY
TRBV7-6	TRBJ2-2	ASSLLSGELF
TRBV4-1	TRBJ1-2	ASSPDRERYGYT
TRBV6-5	TRBJ2-3	ASRTGKRHDTQY
TRBV9	TRBJ1-1	ASSVREGVDQAF
TRBV7-2	TRBJ2-7	ASSLVSGGSLGLLYEQY
TRBV5-4	TRBJ2-1	ASSLVERGNEQF
TRBV29-1	TRBJ2-3	SVAVDTQY
TRBV27	TRBJ1-1	ASSFMTPNTEAF
TRBV14	TRBJ2-7	ASSFLGQGANEQY
TRBV27	TRBJ2-1	ASSSAGQNYNEQF
TRBV11-2	TRBJ2-3	ASSLDNRGTRSTDTQY
TRBV11-2	TRBJ2-7	ASSSWTGPYEQY
TRBV3-1/TRBV3-2	TRBJ2-3	ASSQGAKDTQY